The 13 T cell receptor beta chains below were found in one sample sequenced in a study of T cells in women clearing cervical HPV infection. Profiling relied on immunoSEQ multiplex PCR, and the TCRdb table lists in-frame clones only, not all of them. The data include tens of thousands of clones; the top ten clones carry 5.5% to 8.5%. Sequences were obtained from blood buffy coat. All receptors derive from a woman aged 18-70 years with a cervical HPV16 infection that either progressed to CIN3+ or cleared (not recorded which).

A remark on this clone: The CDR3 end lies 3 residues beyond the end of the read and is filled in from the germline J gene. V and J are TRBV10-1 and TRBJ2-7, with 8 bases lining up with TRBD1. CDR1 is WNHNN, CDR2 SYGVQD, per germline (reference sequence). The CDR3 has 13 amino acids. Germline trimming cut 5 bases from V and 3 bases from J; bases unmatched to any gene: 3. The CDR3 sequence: CASSPGTGYEQYF. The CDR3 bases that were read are TGCGCCAGCAGTCCAGGGACAGGCTACGAG.

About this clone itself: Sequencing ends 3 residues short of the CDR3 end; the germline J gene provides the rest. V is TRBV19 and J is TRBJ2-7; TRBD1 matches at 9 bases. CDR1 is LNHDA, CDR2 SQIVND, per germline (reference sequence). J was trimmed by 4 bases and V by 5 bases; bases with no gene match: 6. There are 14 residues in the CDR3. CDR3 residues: CASSLSTGGYEQYF. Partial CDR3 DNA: TGTGCCAGTAGTCTATCGACAGGGGGGTACGAG.

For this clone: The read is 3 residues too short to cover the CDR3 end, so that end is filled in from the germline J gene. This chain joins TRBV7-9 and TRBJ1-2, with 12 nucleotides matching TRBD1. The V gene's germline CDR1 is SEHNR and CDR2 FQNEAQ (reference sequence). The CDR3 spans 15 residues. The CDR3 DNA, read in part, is TGTGCCAGCAGCTTAGCGGGACAGGGGGCGAACGGC. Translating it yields CASSLAGQGANG. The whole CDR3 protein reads CASSLAGQGANGYTF.

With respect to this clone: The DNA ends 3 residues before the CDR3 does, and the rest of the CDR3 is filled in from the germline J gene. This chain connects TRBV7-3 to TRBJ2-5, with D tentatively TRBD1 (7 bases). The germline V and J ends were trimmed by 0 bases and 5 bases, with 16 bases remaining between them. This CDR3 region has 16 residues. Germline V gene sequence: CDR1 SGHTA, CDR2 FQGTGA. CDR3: CASSLTGRGDGETQYF. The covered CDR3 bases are TGTGCCAGCAGCTTAACGGGCAGGGGGGACGGTGAGACC. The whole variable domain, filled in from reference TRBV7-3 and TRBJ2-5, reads GAGVSQTPSNKVTEKGKYVELRCDPISGHTALYWYRQSLGQGPEFLIYFQGTGAADDSGLPNDRFFAVRPEGSVSTLKIQRTERGDSAVYLCASSLTGRGDGETQYFGPGTRLLVL.

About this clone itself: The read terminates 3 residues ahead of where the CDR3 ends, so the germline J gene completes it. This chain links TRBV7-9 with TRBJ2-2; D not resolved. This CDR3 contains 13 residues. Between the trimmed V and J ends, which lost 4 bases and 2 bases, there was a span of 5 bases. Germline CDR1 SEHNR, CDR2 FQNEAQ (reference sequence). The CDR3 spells CASSSLNTGELFF. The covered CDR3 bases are TGTGCCAGCAGCTCGTTAAACACCGGGGAG.

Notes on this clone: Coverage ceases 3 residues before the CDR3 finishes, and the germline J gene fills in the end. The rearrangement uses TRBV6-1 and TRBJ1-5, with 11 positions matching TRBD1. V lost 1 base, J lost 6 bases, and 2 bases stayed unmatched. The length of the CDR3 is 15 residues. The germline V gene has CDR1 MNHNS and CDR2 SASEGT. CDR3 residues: CASSEGDRGSQPQHF. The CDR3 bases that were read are TGTGCCAGCAGTGAAGGGGACAGGGGGAGTCAGCCC.

CDR3 sequence reads: CASSEPDSQPQHF. CDR3 DNA (partial): TGTGCCAGCAGTGAACCTGACAGCCAGCCC. The gene calls are TRBV6-1 and TRBJ1-5; D perhaps matches TRBD1 (5 bases). Read sequence stops 3 residues before the CDR3 end, and the germline J gene provides the missing end. The V end was cut by 2 bases, the J end by 7 bases, with 9 bases between. Germline V CDR1 and CDR2: MNHNS, SASEGT. The CDR3 has 13 residues.

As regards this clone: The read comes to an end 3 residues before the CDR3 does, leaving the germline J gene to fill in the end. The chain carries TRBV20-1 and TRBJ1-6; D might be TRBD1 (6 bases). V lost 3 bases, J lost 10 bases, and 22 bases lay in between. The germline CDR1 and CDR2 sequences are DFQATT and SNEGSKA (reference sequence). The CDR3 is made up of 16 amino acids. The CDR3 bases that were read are TGCAGTGCTAGGGATTTTCGGCCTGCAGGGGTGTCACCC. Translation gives CSARDFRPAGVSP. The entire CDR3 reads CSARDFRPAGVSPLHF.

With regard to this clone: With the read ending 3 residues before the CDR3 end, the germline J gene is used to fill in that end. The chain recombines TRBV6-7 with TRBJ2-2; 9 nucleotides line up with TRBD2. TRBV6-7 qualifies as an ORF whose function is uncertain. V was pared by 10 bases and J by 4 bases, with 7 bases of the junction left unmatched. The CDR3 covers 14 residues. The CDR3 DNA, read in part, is TGTGCCACCTGCGGGGGGGGAAGCACCGGGGAG. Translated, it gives CATCGGGSTGE. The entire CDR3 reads CATCGGGSTGELFF.

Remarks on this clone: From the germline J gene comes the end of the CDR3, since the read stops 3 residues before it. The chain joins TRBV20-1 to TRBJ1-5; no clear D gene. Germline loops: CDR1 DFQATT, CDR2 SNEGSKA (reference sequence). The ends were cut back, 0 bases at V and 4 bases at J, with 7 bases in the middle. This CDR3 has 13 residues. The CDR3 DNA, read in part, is TGCAGTGCTAGAGATTTAGAAAATCAGCCC. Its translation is CSARDLENQP. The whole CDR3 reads CSARDLENQPQHF.

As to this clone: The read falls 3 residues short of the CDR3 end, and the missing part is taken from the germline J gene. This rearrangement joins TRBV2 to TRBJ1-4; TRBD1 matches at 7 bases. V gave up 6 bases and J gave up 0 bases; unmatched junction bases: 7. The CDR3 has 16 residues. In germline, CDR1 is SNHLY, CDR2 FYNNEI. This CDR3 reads CASSWGQLSTNEKLFF. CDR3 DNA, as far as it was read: TGTGCCAGCAGCTGGGGACAGCTCTCAACTAATGAAAAA.

CDR3 DNA (partial): TGCGCCAGCAGCCTTGGGGACTCCAATGAG. The encoded protein is CASSLGDSNE. The full CDR3 is CASSLGDSNEQFF. The chain combines TRBV5-1 with TRBJ2-1; maybe TRBD2 (6 bases). The read ends 3 residues early relative to the CDR3; the germline J gene fills the gap. This CDR3 region has 13 residues. The germline CDR1 and CDR2 sequences are SGHRS and YFSETQ. Between the trimmed V and J ends, which lost 4 bases and 6 bases, there was a span of 11 bases.

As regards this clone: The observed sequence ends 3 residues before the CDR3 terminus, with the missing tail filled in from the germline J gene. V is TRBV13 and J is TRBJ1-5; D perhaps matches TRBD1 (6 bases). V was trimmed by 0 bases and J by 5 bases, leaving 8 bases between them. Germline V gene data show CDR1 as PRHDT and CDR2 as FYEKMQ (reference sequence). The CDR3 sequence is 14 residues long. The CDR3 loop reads CASSLGQGHQPQHF. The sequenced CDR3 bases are TGTGCCAGCAGCTTAGGGCAGGGGCATCAGCCC.